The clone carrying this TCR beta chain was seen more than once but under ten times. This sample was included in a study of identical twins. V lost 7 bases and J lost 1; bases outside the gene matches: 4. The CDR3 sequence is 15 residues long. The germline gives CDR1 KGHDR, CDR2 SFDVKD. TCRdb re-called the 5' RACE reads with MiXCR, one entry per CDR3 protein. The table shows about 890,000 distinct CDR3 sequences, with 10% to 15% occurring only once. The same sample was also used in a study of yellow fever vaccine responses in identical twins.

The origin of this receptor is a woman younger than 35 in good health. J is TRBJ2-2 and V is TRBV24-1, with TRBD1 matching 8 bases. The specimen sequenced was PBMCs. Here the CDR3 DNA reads TGTGCCACCAGCCAGGGGGCGGAGAACACCGGGGAGCTGTTTTTT. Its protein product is CATSQGAENTGELFF.